Listed here is a single TCR beta chain. Before being chosen for sequencing, patients had shown CD8+CD57+ cell expansion by flow cytometry. Genomic DNA acted as the template from which TCR beta VDJ combination and CDR3 sequence profiling were carried out. Via MiXCR, TCRdb re-called the reads, giving one row per CDR3 protein. The sample carries 200,000 to 300,000 distinct CDR3 sequences, roughly 80% recorded once. This specimen comes from a study of CD8+CD57+ T cells in acquired aplastic anemia. The wider study: Sorted CD4+ plus CD8+ cells gave DNA averaging around 3 ug.

Germline values: CDR1 SGHVS, CDR2 FQNEAQ. The V and J ends lost 5 bases and 16 bases respectively, with 27 bases between them. The CDR3 is 16 residues long. What was sequenced was sorted CD4+, CD8+, or CD8+CD57+ T cells (not recorded which) from PBMCs. This chain links TRBV7-8 with TRBJ1-6, with D perhaps TRBD1 (5 bases). The source of this sequence is a human donor with aplastic anemia. CDR3 amino acids: CASSADSASYTQSLHF. The CDR3 DNA follows: TGTGCCAGCAGCGCCGACAGCGCCTCCTATACGCAGTCTCTCCACTTT.